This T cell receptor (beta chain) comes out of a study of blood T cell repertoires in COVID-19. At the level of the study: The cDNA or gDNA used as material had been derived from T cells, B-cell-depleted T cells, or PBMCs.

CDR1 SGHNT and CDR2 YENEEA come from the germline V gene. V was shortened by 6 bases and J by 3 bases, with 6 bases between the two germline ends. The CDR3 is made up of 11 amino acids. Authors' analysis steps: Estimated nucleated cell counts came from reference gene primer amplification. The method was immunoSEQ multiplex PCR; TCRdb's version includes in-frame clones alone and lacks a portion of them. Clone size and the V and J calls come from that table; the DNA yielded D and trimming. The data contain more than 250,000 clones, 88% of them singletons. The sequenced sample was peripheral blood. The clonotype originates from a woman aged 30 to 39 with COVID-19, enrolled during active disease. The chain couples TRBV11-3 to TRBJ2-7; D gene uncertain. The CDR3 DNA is TGTGCCAGCAGTCGGAGCTACGAGCAGTACTTC. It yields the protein CASSRSYEQYF. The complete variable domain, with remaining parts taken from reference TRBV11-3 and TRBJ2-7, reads EAGVVQSPRYKIIEKKQPVAFWCNPISGHNTLYWYLQNLGQGPELLIRYENEEAVDDSQLPKDRFSAERLKGVDSTLKIQPAELGDSAVYLCASSRSYEQYFGPGTRLTVT.